What follows are 12 T cell receptor beta chains derived from one specimen sequenced in a study of somatic mutations in cytotoxic T cells in rheumatoid arthritis. Generated by immunoSEQ multiplex PCR, the TCRdb table keeps only in-frame clones and is missing some. The table records under 20,000 clones, around 80% of them present only once. Specimen: CD8+ T cells sorted from blood. These receptors originate from an adult with rheumatoid arthritis.

The gene calls are TRBV19 and TRBJ1-5; tentative D call: TRBD1 (6 bases). V lost 7 bases to trimming and J lost 9 bases, with 13 bases between them. Per the germline V gene, CDR1 is LNHDA and CDR2 is SQIVND (reference sequence). The length of the CDR3 is 12 residues. The CDR3 region has the DNA TGTGCCAGTACCACAGGGCCCTGGCCCCAGCATTTT. Translating gives CASTTGPWPQHF.

The chain uses TRBV6-5 and TRBJ2-2; D gene ambiguous. Trimming removed 7 bases from V and 3 bases from J, with 3 bases in between. The CDR3 totals 11 residues. Germline V gives CDR1 MNHEY, CDR2 SVGAGI. The DNA for the CDR3 is TGTGCCAGCACCCACACCGGGGAGCTGTTTTTT. Protein sequence: CASTHTGELFF.

The rearrangement uses TRBV11-2 and TRBJ1-3; perhaps TRBD1 as D (5 bases). Trimming removed 1 base at V and 1 base at J, with 8 bases between. Germline CDR1 SGHAT, CDR2 FQNNGV. CDR3 length: 15 amino acids. The CDR3 reads CASSLGGYSGNTIYF. The CDR3 nucleotides read TGTGCCAGCAGCTTAGGGGGGTATTCTGGAAACACCATATATTTT.

This chain links TRBV25-1 with TRBJ2-7; 7 nucleotides agree with TRBD1. V was clipped by 4 bases and J by 0 bases; unmatched bases: 0. The CDR3 sequence is 13 residues long. Germline V gives CDR1 MGHDK, CDR2 SYGVNS. CDR3 sequence reads: CASSAGGSYEQYF. The CDR3 DNA reads as TGTGCCAGCAGTGCAGGGGGCTCCTACGAGCAGTACTTC.

The genes are TRBV9 and TRBJ2-5, with 9 bases aligning to TRBD2. In germline, CDR1 is SGDLS, CDR2 YYNGEE. This CDR3 is 15 amino acids long. The trim removed 3 bases at V and 5 bases at J, leaving 8 bases unmatched. The CDR3 is CASSAAGGRRETQYF. The CDR3 bases are TGTGCCAGCAGCGCGGCGGGGGGGCGAAGGGAGACCCAGTACTTC. Together with reference TRBV9 and TRBJ2-5, the CDR3 gives the full variable domain: DSGVTQTPKHLITATGQRVTLRCSPRSGDLSVYWYQQSLDQGLQFLIQYYNGEERAKGNILERFSAQQFPDLHSELNLSSLELGDSALYFCASSAAGGRRETQYFGPGTRLLVL.

This clone was counted a single time. The rearrangement links TRBV29-1 to TRBJ2-7; TRBD2 agrees at 8 bases. The CDR3 is 12 amino acids. CDR1 and CDR2 (germline): SQVTM, ANQGSEA. V lost 6 bases and J lost 7; bases outside the gene matches: 8. CDR3 sequence (DNA): TGCAGCGTGCCAAGCGGGAGAAAGGAGCAGTACTTC. The encoded protein is CSVPSGRKEQYF.

The gene calls are TRBV5-5 and TRBJ1-6, with no clear D. Trimming cost V 1 base and J 6 bases, with 8 bases left between them. The CDR3 is made up of 14 amino acids. Germline values: CDR1 SGHKS, CDR2 YYEKEE (reference sequence). The CDR3 region is CASSLFDFNSPLHF. The CDR3 DNA follows: TGTGCCAGCAGCTTGTTTGATTTTAATTCACCCCTCCACTTT.

The chain has TRBV11-1 and TRBJ2-7; 13 bases line up with TRBD2. CDR1 SGHAT and CDR2 FQDESV come from the germline V gene (reference sequence). The CDR3 is 17 amino acids. J lost 5 bases, V lost 5 bases, and 12 bases had no gene match. This CDR3 reads CASSPTSGGAEVDEQYF. The CDR3 coding sequence is TGTGCCAGCAGCCCAACTAGCGGGGGGGCCGAAGTCGACGAGCAGTACTTC. Looking up the rest from reference TRBV11-1 and TRBJ2-7 gives the full variable domain: EAEVAQSPRYKITEKSQAVAFWCDPISGHATLYWYRQILGQGPELLVQFQDESVVDDSQLPKDRFSAERLKGVDSTLKIQPAELGDSAMYLCASSPTSGGAEVDEQYFGPGTRLTVT.

The chain employs TRBV4-1 and TRBJ2-7; D is unclear. CDR1 and CDR2 (germline): MGHRA, YSYEKL. V lost 3 bases to trimming and J lost 2 bases, with 11 bases between them. This CDR3 spans 14 amino acids. The CDR3 DNA is TGCGCCAGCAGCCAGATCGGAAACACCTACGAGCAGTACTTC. It yields the protein CASSQIGNTYEQYF.

This clone showed up just once. The genes are TRBV4-1 and TRBJ1-1; no reliable D call. V gave up 5 bases and J gave up 2 bases, with 9 bases separating them. The CDR3 contains 13 residues. From germline, CDR1 is MGHRA and CDR2 YSYEKL. The CDR3, as DNA: TGCGCCAGCAGCTCCGGACCTAACACTGAAGCTTTCTTT. Protein sequence: CASSSGPNTEAFF.

The chain joins TRBV5-6 to TRBJ2-7; D uncertain. V was trimmed by 7 bases and J by 4 bases, leaving 12 bases between them. Per the germline V gene, CDR1 is SGHDT and CDR2 is YYEEEE. The CDR3 covers 12 residues. CDR3 loop: CASSRVGYEQYF. CDR3 coding DNA: TGTGCCAGCTCACGAGTGGGATACGAGCAGTACTTC.

This clone was seen only a few times. The CDR3 DNA is TGTGCCAGCTCATCTAGCGGGAGATACGAGCAGTACTTC. It specifies CASSSSGRYEQYF. This chain joins TRBV5-4 and TRBJ2-7, with 10 bases aligning to TRBD2. V lost 7 bases, J lost 4 bases, and 5 bases stayed unmatched. Germline V lookup: CDR1 SGHNT, CDR2 YYREEE (reference sequence). The CDR3 is made up of 13 amino acids.